This is a list of T cell receptor beta chains from one sample in a study of blood T cells in healthy people across ages. TCRdb re-called the 5' RACE reads through MiXCR, storing one row per CDR3 protein. The data show about a million distinct CDR3 sequences, roughly 51% seen once. Sequencing was performed on blood. These receptors were obtained from a woman aged 55-69 years in good health. Each CDR3 is given with its conserved first and last residue. A D gene is named only where the DNA matches it firmly. Only part of the rows carry a size: once, few, many, or a class if the clone is expanded.

clone_size,v_call,d_call,j_call,cdr3_nt,cdr3_aa
.,TRBV4-2,TRBD2,TRBJ2-1,TGTGCCAGCAGCCAAGGGGAGGGGAAGCGGGCCTACAATGAGCAGTTCTTC,CASSQGEGKRAYNEQFF
.,TRBV18,TRBD1,TRBJ1-2,TGTGCCAGCTCACCGCGTCAAGGACAGGGTAAAGGAGGCTACACCTTC,CASSPRQGQGKGGYTF
.,TRBV7-9,TRBD1,TRBJ1-4,TGTGCCGCGGGGACAGGGACCCCTAATGAAAAACTGTTTTTT,CAAGTGTPNEKLFF
.,TRBV5-1,TRBD1,TRBJ2-7,TGCGCCAGCAGCTTTGGGCCACCGGGACAGGGCTTCTCCTACGAGCAGTACTTC,CASSFGPPGQGFSYEQYF
.,TRBV20-1,TRBD1,TRBJ2-7,TGCAGTGCTAGGGCCCTGACAGGGGATGGGGGCGAGCAGTACTTC,CSARALTGDGGEQYF
.,TRBV11-1,.,TRBJ2-5,TGTGCCAGCAGTTCTTCCGGGAGATTGCCCTACAATGAGCAGTACTTC,CASSSSGRLPYNEQYF
.,TRBV20-1,.,TRBJ1-2,TGCAGTGCTAGAGTCGAAGGGGTAAATCGGGACTATGGCTACATCTTC,CSARVEGVNRDYGYIF
few,TRBV7-2,.,TRBJ2-3,TGTGCCAGCAGCCCCTGGGCTCGAGGAGGCACAGATACGCAGTATTTT,CASSPWARGGTDTQYF
.,TRBV7-3,TRBD2,TRBJ2-7,TGTGCCAGCAGCGCAGGACTAGCGGGCGATTACAATGAGCAGTACTTC,CASSAGLAGDYNEQYF
.,TRBV7-2,.,TRBJ2-6,TGTGCCAGCAGCTCTGGGATGATTTCTGGGGCCAACGTCCTGACTTTC,CASSSGMISGANVLTF
.,TRBV11-2,TRBD2,TRBJ2-5,TGTGCCAGCAGCAAGACTAGCGGGAGGTGGGGCCAAGAGACCCAGTACTTC,CASSKTSGRWGQETQYF